The rows below give T cell receptor beta chains drawn from one sample of a study of cytomegalovirus exposure and HLA in healthy donors. Here immunoSEQ multiplex PCR was the method, and the copy in TCRdb shows in-frame clones only, minus some. This listing includes tens of thousands of clones. The sample consisted of PBMCs. The receptors come from a man between 18 and 29 years old in good health and CMV-seropositive. CDR3s include the opening cysteine and the closing phenylalanine or tryptophan. Fields, in order: J gene, V gene, CDR3 protein.

TRBJ1-4	TRBV6-5	CASSHAGEKLFF
TRBJ2-1	TRBV5-1	CASSLVASEDNEQFF
TRBJ2-7	TRBV27	CASSNRGREQYF
TRBJ1-2	TRBV4-1	CASSPVLLLSGQGNYGYTF
TRBJ1-1	TRBV5-1	CASSFRDRRVEAFF
TRBJ2-6	TRBV2	CASRLGTTGANVLTF
TRBJ1-5	TRBV18	CASSGQGPGPNQPQHF
TRBJ2-7	TRBV5-1	CASSLNQNEQYF
TRBJ2-7	TRBV27	CASSTIPLTGGSYEQYF
TRBJ1-1	TRBV7-8	CASSPDRGNTEAFF
TRBJ2-1	TRBV5-1	CASSLAKIEGGHNEQFF
TRBJ1-4	TRBV28	CASSPAGYREKLFF
TRBJ2-7	TRBV30	CAWSVDVVSYEQYF
TRBJ1-1	TRBV5-1	CASSLGVGDMNTEAFF
TRBJ2-7	TRBV6-1	CASSAQQGGYEQYF
TRBJ1-6	TRBV7-8	CASSSYRVGNSPLHF
TRBJ1-2	TRBV10-3	CAISMGLEYGYTF